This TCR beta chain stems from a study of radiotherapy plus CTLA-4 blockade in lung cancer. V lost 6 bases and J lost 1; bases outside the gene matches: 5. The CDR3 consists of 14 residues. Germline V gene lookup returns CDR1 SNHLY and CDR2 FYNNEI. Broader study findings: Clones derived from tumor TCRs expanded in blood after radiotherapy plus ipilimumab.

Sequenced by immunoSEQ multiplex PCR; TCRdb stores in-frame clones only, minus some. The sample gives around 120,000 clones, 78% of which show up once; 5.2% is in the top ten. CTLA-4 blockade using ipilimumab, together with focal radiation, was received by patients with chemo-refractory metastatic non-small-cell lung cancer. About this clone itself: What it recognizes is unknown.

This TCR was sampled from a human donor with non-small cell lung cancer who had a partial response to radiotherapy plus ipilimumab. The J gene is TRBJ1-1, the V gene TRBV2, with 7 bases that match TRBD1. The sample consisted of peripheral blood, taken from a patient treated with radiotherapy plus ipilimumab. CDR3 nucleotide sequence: TGTGCCAGCAGCGACAGGGTAACGAACACTGAAGCTTTCTTT. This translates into CASSDRVTNTEAFF.